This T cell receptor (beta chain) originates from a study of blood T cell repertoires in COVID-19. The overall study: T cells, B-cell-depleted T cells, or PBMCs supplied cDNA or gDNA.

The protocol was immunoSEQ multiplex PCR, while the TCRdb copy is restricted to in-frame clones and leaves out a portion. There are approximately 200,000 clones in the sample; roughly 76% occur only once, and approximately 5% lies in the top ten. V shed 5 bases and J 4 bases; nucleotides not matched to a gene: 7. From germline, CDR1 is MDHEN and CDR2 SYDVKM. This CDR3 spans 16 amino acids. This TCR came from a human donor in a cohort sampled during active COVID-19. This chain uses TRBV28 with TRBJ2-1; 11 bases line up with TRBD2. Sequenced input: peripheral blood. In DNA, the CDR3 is TGTGCCAGCAGTCCTACCGGGACTAGCGGTTACAATGAGCAGTTCTTC. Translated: CASSPTGTSGYNEQFF.